The 25 T cell receptor beta chains below were found in one sample sequenced in a study of blood T cell repertoires in COVID-19. Clones were sequenced by immunoSEQ multiplex PCR, and TCRdb holds only the in-frame ones, with some missing. This sample carries roughly 120,000 clones, approximately 86% of them seen once, and the ten largest clones take approximately 4%. The source material was peripheral blood. The origin of the receptors is a man aged 35 to 55 with acute or convalescent COVID-19.

For the CDR3, the DNA is TGCGCCAGTAGGACAGGGTCGGGGATCGGGGAGACCCAGTACTTC. Translated, it gives CASRTGSGIGETQYF. The chain combines TRBV5-1 with TRBJ2-5, with TRBD1 identical over 8 bases. The CDR3 is 15 residues long. Germline V CDR1 and CDR2: SGHRS, YFSETQ. With V trimmed by 8 bases and J by 5 bases, 14 bases remained unmatched.

The chain joins TRBV5-1 to TRBJ2-7; no clear D gene. The V end lost 0 bases, the J end lost 6 bases, and 7 bases lay between the germline ends. Germline CDR1 and CDR2: SGHRS and YFSETQ. The CDR3 is made up of 12 amino acids. DNA for the CDR3: TGCGCCAGCAGCTTGGCTGACACCGAGCAGTACTTC. Protein product: CASSLADTEQYF.

The V call is TRBV5-5, the J call TRBJ2-1; the D gene is possibly TRBD1 (5 bases). Trimming removed 7 bases at V and 2 bases at J, with 13 bases between. Germline V lookup: CDR1 SGHKS, CDR2 YYEKEE (reference sequence). The CDR3 is 14 residues long. CDR3 sequence (DNA): TGTGCCAGCGGGGAACAGGCGACCTACAATGAGCAGTTCTTC. This encodes CASGEQATYNEQFF.

This chain uses TRBV11-1 with TRBJ1-2; TRBD1 agrees at 9 bases. Germline V gives CDR1 SGHAT, CDR2 FQDESV (reference sequence). The V gene end was trimmed by 5 bases and the J gene end by 6 bases; junction bases not matched to a gene: 7. The CDR3 runs to 14 residues. CDR3 DNA: TGTGCCAGCAGCCTAGGGGACAGGGAAAATGGCTACACCTTC. Translated: CASSLGDRENGYTF.

The chain has TRBV5-1 and TRBJ2-1, with 12 bases that match TRBD2. The CDR3 sequence is 14 residues long. Germline V gene lookup returns CDR1 SGHRS and CDR2 YFSETQ. The ends lost 7 bases at V and 8 bases at J; junction bases unmatched: 7. CDR3 sequence: CASRTSGGRDEQFF. The CDR3 DNA is TGCGCCAGCCGCACTAGCGGGGGGCGGGATGAGCAGTTCTTC.

There are a few counts of this clone. This chain connects TRBV27 to TRBJ1-2, with D possibly TRBD1 on 5 matching bases. Trimming left V 1 base short and J 2 bases short, with 11 bases between. Germline CDR1 reads MNHEY; CDR2 reads SMNVEV (reference sequence). The CDR3 runs 15 residues. CDR3 region: CASSLFGGGNYGYTF. In DNA form, the CDR3 reads TGTGCCAGCAGTTTATTTGGGGGAGGAAACTATGGCTACACCTTC.

For the CDR3, the DNA is TGTGCCAGTAGTCCCCCAATTCGGGGAGGAGCTTTCTTT. It codes for CASSPPIRGGAFF. V usage is TRBV19 and J usage is TRBJ1-1, with no clear D. V lost 5 bases and J 10 bases, leaving 17 bases between the germline ends. Per germline, CDR1 LNHDA and CDR2 SQIVND (reference sequence). This CDR3 has 13 residues.

The chain couples TRBV10-3 to TRBJ2-3; D perhaps matches TRBD1 (6 bases). The CDR3 totals 14 residues. Germline CDR1 is ENHRY and CDR2 is SYGVKD. Trimming removed 6 bases at V and 1 base at J, with 11 bases between. CDR3 amino acids: CAIRAGVGTDTQYF. The CDR3 bases are TGTGCCATCAGGGCAGGGGTCGGCACAGATACGCAGTATTTT.

The chain employs TRBV5-4 and TRBJ2-2; 7 bases map to TRBD1. Trimming took 3 bases from V and 6 from J; bases not matched to a gene: 5. This CDR3 has 14 amino acids. Germline-derived CDR1 and CDR2 are SGHNT and YYREEE (reference sequence). CDR3 sequence reads: CASSSTGDPGELFF. The CDR3 DNA is TGTGCCAGCAGCTCCACAGGGGATCCCGGGGAGCTGTTTTTT. Supplemented by reference TRBV5-4 and TRBJ2-2, the full variable domain reads ETGVTQSPTHLIKTRGQQVTLRCSSQSGHNTVSWYQQALGQGPQFIFQYYREEENGRGNFPPRFSGLQFPNYSSELNVNALELDDSALYLCASSSTGDPGELFFGEGSRLTVL.

The chain employs TRBV7-6 and TRBJ1-4; 9 bases line up with TRBD1. This CDR3 has 18 residues. The V and J ends lost 6 bases and 0 bases, in that order; junction bases with no gene match: 11. The germline V gene encodes CDR1 SGHVS and CDR2 FNYEAQ. The CDR3 DNA sequence: TGTGCCAGCAGTAGGGACAGGGCAGGTTCTGCAACTAATGAAAAACTGTTTTTT. It is translated as CASSRDRAGSATNEKLFF. The variable domain in full, with the rest retrieved from reference TRBV7-6 and TRBJ1-4, is GAGVSQSPRYKVTKRGQDVALRCDPISGHVSLYWYRQALGQGPEFLTYFNYEAQQDKSGLPNDRFSAERPEGSISTLTIQRTEQRDSAMYRCASSRDRAGSATNEKLFFGSGTQLSVL.

This sequence joins TRBV11-3 and TRBJ2-1; 11 bases agree with TRBD1. V lost 5 bases and J lost 7; bases outside the gene matches: 7. The CDR3 spans 15 residues. CDR1 is SGHNT and CDR2 is YENEEA in the germline V gene. CDR3 sequence: CASSRGTGGQNEQFF. CDR3 nucleotides: TGTGCCAGCAGCAGAGGGACAGGGGGTCAGAATGAGCAGTTCTTC.

V usage is TRBV19 and J usage is TRBJ1-2, with 8 bases lining up with TRBD1. Germline CDR1 is LNHDA and CDR2 is SQIVND (reference sequence). CDR3 length equals 12 residues. Trimming cost V 9 bases and J 4 bases; bases outside gene matches: 4. This CDR3 reads CASDRGSYGYTF. The CDR3 region has the DNA TGTGCCAGCGACAGGGGCAGCTATGGCTACACCTTC. Full variable domain (missing parts from reference TRBV19 and TRBJ1-2): DGGITQSPKYLFRKEGQNVTLSCEQNLNHDAMYWYRQDPGQGLRLIYYSQIVNDFQKGDIAEGYSVSREKKESFPLTVTSAQKNPTAFYLCASDRGSYGYTFGSGTRLTVV.

The chain carries TRBV30 and TRBJ2-7; D may be TRBD2 (6 bases). Trimming cost V 3 bases and J 0 bases, with 9 bases left between them. The CDR3 totals 13 residues. Germline CDR1 GTSNPN, CDR2 SVGIG (reference sequence). The CDR3, as DNA: TGTGCCTGGAGGGGGACTGGCTCCTACGAGCAGTACTTC. This encodes CAWRGTGSYEQYF. The whole variable domain, filled in from reference TRBV30 and TRBJ2-7, reads SQTIHQWPATLVQPVGSPLSLECTVEGTSNPNLYWYRQAAGRGLQLLFYSVGIGQISSEVPQNLSASRPQDRQFILSSKKLLLSDSGFYLCAWRGTGSYEQYFGPGTRLTVT.

This chain connects TRBV12-3 or TRBV12-4 to TRBJ1-2, with D uncertain. The V end lost 3 bases, the J end lost 7 bases, and 12 bases lay between the germline ends. The CDR3 sequence is 13 residues long. The CDR3 protein is CASSLSRLGGYTF. The CDR3 DNA follows: TGTGCCAGCAGTTTGTCGAGACTTGGTGGCTACACCTTC.

This chain uses TRBV6-5 with TRBJ1-2; no firm D call. Trimming pared 9 bases from V and 7 bases from J, leaving 12 bases between. From germline, CDR1 is MNHEY and CDR2 SVGAGI. This CDR3 has 11 amino acids. This CDR3 is CARRGVRGYTF. The CDR3 bases are TGTGCCAGGCGCGGGGTTCGTGGCTACACCTTC.

The V call is TRBV5-4, the J call TRBJ1-2, with TRBD1 identical over 9 bases. Germline loops: CDR1 SGHNT, CDR2 YYREEE (reference sequence). V dropped 3 bases and J dropped 9; count of bases not matched to a gene: 15. The CDR3 has 16 residues. The CDR3 DNA is TGTGCCAGCAGCTCACAACTAGAGGGACAGGGCCTGCGCTACACCTTC. This encodes CASSSQLEGQGLRYTF.

The chain is built from TRBV6-5 and TRBJ2-3; TRBD2 agrees at 10 bases. The V and J ends lost 5 bases and 2 bases, in that order; junction bases with no gene match: 4. The CDR3 is 15 residues long. Germline CDR1 is MNHEY and CDR2 is SVGAGI. The CDR3: CASSRAGGNTDTQYF. The CDR3 bases are TGTGCCAGCAGTAGAGCGGGAGGGAACACAGATACGCAGTATTTT.

This clone showed up just once. This chain links TRBV27 with TRBJ1-6; D is possibly TRBD1 (5 bases). V was trimmed by 3 bases and J by 6 bases, leaving 12 bases between them. The CDR3 is made up of 15 amino acids. CDR1 and CDR2 from the germline V gene are MNHEY and SMNVEV (reference sequence). The CDR3 loop is CASSFSGQANSPLHF. In DNA form, the CDR3 reads TGTGCCAGCAGTTTCTCTGGACAAGCTAATTCACCCCTCCACTTT.

This clone was recorded once. This sequence joins TRBV7-9 and TRBJ1-2; no firm D call. There are 14 residues in the CDR3. V dropped 1 base and J dropped 3 bases, with 9 bases sitting between them. CDR1 and CDR2 (germline): SEHNR, FQNEAQ (reference sequence). Written as DNA, the CDR3 is TGTGCCAGCAGCTTAGGGCAGTTCGACTATGGCTACACCTTC. This sequence encodes CASSLGQFDYGYTF.

This chain connects TRBV5-6 to TRBJ1-6, with D possibly TRBD1 on 6 matching bases. This CDR3 has 17 amino acids. CDR1 SGHDT and CDR2 YYEEEE come from the germline V gene. The V gene lost 0 bases and the J gene lost 1 base, with 11 bases spanning the gap. This CDR3 reads CASSLAGAGSYNSPLHF. Written as DNA, the CDR3 is TGTGCCAGCAGCTTGGCAGGGGCAGGGTCCTATAATTCACCCCTCCACTTT.

This clone was seen a few times. Other DNA sequences in the same sample also yield this CDR3. The DNA for the CDR3 is TGTGCCAGCAGTGAATTCAGGGGCGGCTATGGCTACACCTTC. It codes for CASSEFRGGYGYTF. The chain joins TRBV2 to TRBJ1-2; TRBD1 might be the D (6 bases). Germline-derived CDR1 and CDR2 are SNHLY and FYNNEI. The CDR3 loop spans 14 amino acids. The V end was cut by 2 bases, the J end by 4 bases, with 11 bases between. Looking up the rest from reference TRBV2 and TRBJ1-2 gives the full variable domain: EPEVTQTPSHQVTQMGQEVILRCVPISNHLYFYWYRQILGQKVEFLVSFYNNEISEKSEIFDDQFSVERPDGSNFTLKIRSTKLEDSAMYFCASSEFRGGYGYTFGSGTRLTVV.

The genes are TRBV6-5 and TRBJ2-7; D might be TRBD2 (5 bases). The ends were cut back, 6 bases at V and 5 bases at J, with 11 bases in the middle. Germline V gene lookup returns CDR1 MNHEY and CDR2 SVGAGI. The CDR3 has 12 residues. The CDR3 reads CASRFGRDEQYF. CDR3 bases: TGTGCCAGCAGGTTCGGGCGGGACGAGCAGTACTTC.

The CDR3 DNA reads as TGTGCCAGCTCCAGACAGGGGGCCTATGGCTACACCTTC. This encodes CASSRQGAYGYTF. The chain has TRBV11-2 and TRBJ1-2; 10 nucleotides match TRBD1. V lost 8 bases and J lost 4; bases outside the gene matches: 4. The CDR3 is 13 amino acids. Per germline, CDR1 SGHAT and CDR2 FQNNGV. Combining the CDR3 with reference TRBV11-2 and TRBJ1-2 gives the whole variable domain EAGVAQSPRYKIIEKRQSVAFWCNPISGHATLYWYQQILGQGPKLLIQFQNNGVVDDSQLPKDRFSAERLKGVDSTLKIQPAKLEDSAVYLCASSRQGAYGYTFGSGTRLTVV.

The rearrangement links TRBV19 to TRBJ2-2, with a possible D match to TRBD2 (6 bases). The CDR3 length is 12 residues. The germline V gene encodes CDR1 LNHDA and CDR2 SQIVND (reference sequence). The V end lost 4 bases, the J end lost 7 bases, and 7 bases lay between the germline ends. CDR3 DNA sequence: TGTGCCAGTAGTAGGGGGGTCGGGGAGCTGTTTTTT. Its translation is CASSRGVGELFF.

This clone was counted once. The chain recombines TRBV2 with TRBJ1-2; weak D call: TRBD1 (5 bases). This CDR3 contains 13 residues. Germline-derived CDR1 and CDR2 are SNHLY and FYNNEI. The ends were cut back, 6 bases at V and 5 bases at J, with 13 bases in the middle. The DNA of the CDR3 is TGTGCCAGCAGAAATGGTGGGACTTATGGCTACACCTTC. It is translated as CASRNGGTYGYTF.